The clone carrying this TCR beta chain turned up a few times. These data belong to a study of T-cell memory formation after mild COVID-19. TCRdb called the 5' RACE reads again in MiXCR, with one record for every CDR3 protein. Of roughly 120,000 distinct CDR3 sequences in the sample, about a sixth were seen once. The germline gives CDR1 SGHRS, CDR2 YFSETQ. The V and J ends lost 2 bases and 7 bases respectively, with 10 bases between them. The CDR3 loop spans 13 amino acids. Sequencing was performed on PBMCs or a T cell subset sorted from them (not recorded which). The source is an adult woman who had mild COVID-19 (a few samples of this study predate the infection). Cell type and time point are not known. This chain uses TRBV5-1 with TRBJ1-5, with unresolved D. CDR3 nucleotide sequence: TGCGCCAGCAGCTTCCCCAGCGACCAGCCCCAGCATTTT. Amino acid sequence: CASSFPSDQPQHF.